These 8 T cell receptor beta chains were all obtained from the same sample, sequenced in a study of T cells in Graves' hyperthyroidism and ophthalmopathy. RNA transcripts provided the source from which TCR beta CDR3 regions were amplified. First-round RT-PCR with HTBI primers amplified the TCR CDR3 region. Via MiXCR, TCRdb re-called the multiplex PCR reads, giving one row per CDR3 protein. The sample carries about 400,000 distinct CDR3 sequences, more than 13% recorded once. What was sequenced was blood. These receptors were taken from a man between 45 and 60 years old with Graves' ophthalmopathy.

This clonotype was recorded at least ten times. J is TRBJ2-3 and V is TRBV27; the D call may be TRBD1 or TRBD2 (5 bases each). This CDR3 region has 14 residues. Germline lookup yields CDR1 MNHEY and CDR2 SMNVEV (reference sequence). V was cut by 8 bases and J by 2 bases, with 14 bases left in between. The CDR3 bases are TGTGCCAGCCTACCGGGACGGCACACAGATACGCAGTATTTT. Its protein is CASLPGRHTDTQYF.

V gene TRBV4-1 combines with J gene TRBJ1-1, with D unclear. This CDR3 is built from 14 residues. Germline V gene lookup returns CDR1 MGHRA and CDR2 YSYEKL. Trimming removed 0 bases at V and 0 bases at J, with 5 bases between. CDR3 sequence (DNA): TGCGCCAGCAGCCAAGAGAAGATGAACACTGAAGCTTTCTTT. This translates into CASSQEKMNTEAFF.

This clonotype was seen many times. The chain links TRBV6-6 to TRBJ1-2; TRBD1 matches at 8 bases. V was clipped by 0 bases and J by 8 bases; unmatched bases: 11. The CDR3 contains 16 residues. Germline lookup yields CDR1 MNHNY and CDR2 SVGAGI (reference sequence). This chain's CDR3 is CASSYSSWPQGGGYTF. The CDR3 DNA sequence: TGTGCCAGCAGTTACTCATCTTGGCCACAGGGGGGGGGCTACACCTTC.

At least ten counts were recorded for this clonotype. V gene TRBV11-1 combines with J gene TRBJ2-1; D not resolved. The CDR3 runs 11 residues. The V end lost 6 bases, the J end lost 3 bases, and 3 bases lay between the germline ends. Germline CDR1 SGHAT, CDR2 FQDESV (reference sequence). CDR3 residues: CASRGYNEQFF. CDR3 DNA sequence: TGTGCCAGCAGGGGCTACAATGAGCAGTTCTTC.

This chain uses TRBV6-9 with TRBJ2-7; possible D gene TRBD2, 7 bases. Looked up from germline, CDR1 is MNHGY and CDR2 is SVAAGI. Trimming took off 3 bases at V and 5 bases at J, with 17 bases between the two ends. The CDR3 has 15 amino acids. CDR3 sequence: CASSYRPGAGDEQYF. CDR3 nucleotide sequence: TGTGCCAGCAGTTACCGCCCAGGGGCGGGAGACGAGCAGTACTTC.

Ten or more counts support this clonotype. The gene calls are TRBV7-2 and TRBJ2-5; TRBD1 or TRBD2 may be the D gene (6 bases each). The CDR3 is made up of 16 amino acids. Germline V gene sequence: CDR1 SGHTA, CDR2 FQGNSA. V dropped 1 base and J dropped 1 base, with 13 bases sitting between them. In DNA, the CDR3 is TGTGCCAGCAGCTTAGAGGGGGGATGGGCCCAAGAGACCCAGTACTTC. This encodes CASSLEGGWAQETQYF.

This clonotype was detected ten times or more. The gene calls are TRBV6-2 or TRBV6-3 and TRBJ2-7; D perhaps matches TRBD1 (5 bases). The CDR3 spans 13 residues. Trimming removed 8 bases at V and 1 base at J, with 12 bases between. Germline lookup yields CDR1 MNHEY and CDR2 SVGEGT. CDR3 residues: CASGHTGSYEQYF. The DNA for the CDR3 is TGTGCCAGCGGGCACACAGGATCCTACGAGCAGTACTTC.

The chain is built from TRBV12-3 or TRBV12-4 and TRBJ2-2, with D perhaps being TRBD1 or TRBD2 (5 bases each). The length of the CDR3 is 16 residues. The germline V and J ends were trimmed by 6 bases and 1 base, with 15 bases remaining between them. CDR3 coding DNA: TGTGCCAGCAGCGTGGGGGTAGCGCGGAACACCGGGGAGCTGTTTTTT. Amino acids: CASSVGVARNTGELFF.